This TCR beta chain was recorded in a study of T cells in Graves' hyperthyroidism and ophthalmopathy. Trimming left V 2 bases short and J 7 bases short, with 7 bases between. This CDR3 spans 12 amino acids. The germline CDR1 and CDR2 sequences are SGHDT and YYEEEE. About this clonotype: This may be a read error: a much more frequent sequence differs by one nucleotide.

Template material for amplifying TCR beta CDR3 regions consisted of RNA transcripts. RT-PCR in the first round (using the HTBI primer set) targeted the TCR CDR3. Via MiXCR, TCRdb re-called the multiplex PCR reads, giving one row per CDR3 protein. The data show under 700,000 distinct CDR3 sequences, 16% seen once. Patients aged 18 to 65 had newly diagnosed hyperthyroidism lasting under 2 months. Orbital computed tomography, thyroid ultrasound, serum thyroxine and TRAb, and clinical symptoms together informed the diagnoses. From approximately 9.3 ml of fresh peripheral blood, PBMCs were isolated. The receptor was isolated from a woman aged 18-30 years with Graves' hyperthyroidism. The chain couples TRBV5-6 to TRBJ2-1, with D unresolved. Sequencing was carried out using blood. CDR3 sequence reads: CASSFEGNEQFF. DNA of the CDR3: TGTGCCAGCAGCTTTGAAGGGAATGAGCAGTTCTTC.